Each of the 2 T cell receptor beta chains below was sequenced from the same sample in a study of radiotherapy plus CTLA-4 blockade in lung cancer. The data were produced by immunoSEQ multiplex PCR, yet TCRdb's version contains in-frame clones alone and is incomplete. Here the sample spans about 68,000 clones, roughly 78% being singletons. Sequences were derived from peripheral blood, sampled from a patient treated with radiotherapy plus ipilimumab. The receptors derive from a human donor with non-small cell lung cancer who had a complete response to radiotherapy plus ipilimumab.

This clone was recorded a few times. The chain combines TRBV7-9 with TRBJ2-1, with D possibly being TRBD1 or TRBD2 (5 bases each). The CDR3 has 15 amino acids. Trimming shortened V by 2 bases and J by 9 bases, and 17 bases separated the two germline ends. Germline V gene data show CDR1 as SEHNR and CDR2 as FQNEAQ (reference sequence). Written as DNA, the CDR3 is TGTGCCAGCAGCTTATTATTGGGACCGCTTAGTGAGCAGTTCTTC. This translates into CASSLLLGPLSEQFF.

CDR3 region: CAWSRDDQPQHF. As DNA, the CDR3 is TGTGCCTGGAGTAGGGATGATCAGCCCCAGCATTTT. The J gene is TRBJ1-5, the V gene TRBV30; no definite D call. The CDR3 extends over 12 amino acids. V was shortened by 2 bases and J by 5 bases, with 7 bases between the two germline ends. Germline CDR1 reads GTSNPN; CDR2 reads SVGIG (reference sequence).